This T cell receptor (beta chain) appears in the sequencing data of a study of human T cells and chemical hapten exposure. Time point reported: patch test 3, about 24 weeks after DPC sensitization. Treatment reported: therapeutic diphenylcyclopropenone sensitization with weekly scalp DPC. TCRdb processed the RACE reads anew with MiXCR; each CDR3 protein has one entry. The sample has over 75,000 distinct CDR3 sequences, around 9.9% seen once. CDR1 is SGHVS, CDR2 FNYEAQ, per germline. Deletions cut 5 bases from V and 4 bases from J, with 14 bases between. The CDR3 runs 14 residues. Specimen: whole blood, collected in connection with sensitization to the hapten diphenylcyclopropenone (DPC). The sequence was collected from a woman in her 30s with alopecia areata. Some clones in this sample may be carry-over from other donors' samples. The chain is built from TRBV7-6 and TRBJ2-5, with TRBD2 as a possible D gene (6 bases). CDR3 sequence (DNA): TGTGCCAGCAGCCCCCGACTAGAGGTAGAGACCCAGTACTTC. This encodes CASSPRLEVETQYF.